This entry is about one TCR beta chain. With 2 bases clipped from V and 4 bases from J, the junction kept 6 bases outside the gene matches. Per germline, CDR1 MNHEY and CDR2 SVGAGI. CDR3 length: 15 residues. The sample comes from a study of T cell responses to AZD1222 COVID-19 vaccine. TCRdb keeps only in-frame clones here, not all; method: immunoSEQ multiplex PCR. The table lists about 140,000 clones, around nine tenths of them singletons. The chain recombines TRBV6-5 with TRBJ1-1; 8 bases map to TRBD1. This receptor was obtained from an adult in good health. The specimen was peripheral blood, collected on day 0 of AZD1222 vaccination. The CDR3 is CASSYADRVGTEAFF. In DNA, the CDR3 is TGTGCCAGCAGTTACGCGGACAGGGTCGGCACTGAAGCTTTCTTT.